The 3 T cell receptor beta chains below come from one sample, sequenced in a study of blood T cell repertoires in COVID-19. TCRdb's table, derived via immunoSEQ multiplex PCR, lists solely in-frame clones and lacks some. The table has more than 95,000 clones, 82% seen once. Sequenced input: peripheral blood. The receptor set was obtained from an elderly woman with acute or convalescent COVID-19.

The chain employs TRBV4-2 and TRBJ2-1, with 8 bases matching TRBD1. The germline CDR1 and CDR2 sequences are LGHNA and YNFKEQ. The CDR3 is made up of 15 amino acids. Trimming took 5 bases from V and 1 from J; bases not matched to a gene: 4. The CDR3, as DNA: TGTGCCAGCAGCTCTGACAGGGGATCCTACAATGAGCAGTTCTTC. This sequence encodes CASSSDRGSYNEQFF.

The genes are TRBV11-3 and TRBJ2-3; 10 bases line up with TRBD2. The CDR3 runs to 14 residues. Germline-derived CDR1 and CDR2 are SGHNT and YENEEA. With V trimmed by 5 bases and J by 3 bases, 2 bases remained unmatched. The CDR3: CASSPSGSTDTQYF. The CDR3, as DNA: TGTGCCAGCAGCCCTAGCGGGAGTACAGATACGCAGTATTTT.

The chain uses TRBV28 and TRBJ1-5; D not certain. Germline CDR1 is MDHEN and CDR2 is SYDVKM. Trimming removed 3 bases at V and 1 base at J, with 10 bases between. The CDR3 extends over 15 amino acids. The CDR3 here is CASSFGGRSNQPQHF. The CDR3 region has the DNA TGTGCCAGCAGTTTCGGCGGGAGAAGCAATCAGCCCCAGCATTTT.